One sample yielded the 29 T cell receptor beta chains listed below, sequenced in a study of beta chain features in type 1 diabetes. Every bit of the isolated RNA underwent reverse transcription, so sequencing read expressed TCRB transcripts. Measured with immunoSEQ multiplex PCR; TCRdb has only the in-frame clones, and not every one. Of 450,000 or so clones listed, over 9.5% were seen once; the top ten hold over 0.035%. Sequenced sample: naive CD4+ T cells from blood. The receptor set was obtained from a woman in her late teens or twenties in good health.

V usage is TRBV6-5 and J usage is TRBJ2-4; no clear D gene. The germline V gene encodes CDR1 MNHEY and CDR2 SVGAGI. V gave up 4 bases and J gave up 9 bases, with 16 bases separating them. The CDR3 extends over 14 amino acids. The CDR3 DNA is TGTGCCAGCAGTTCCACGGAGCGTCCAACCATTCAGTACTTC. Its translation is CASSSTERPTIQYF.

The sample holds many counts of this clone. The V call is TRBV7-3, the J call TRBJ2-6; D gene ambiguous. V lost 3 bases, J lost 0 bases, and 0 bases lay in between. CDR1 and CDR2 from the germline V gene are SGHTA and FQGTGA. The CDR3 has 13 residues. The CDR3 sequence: CASSFSGANVLTF. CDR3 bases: TGTGCCAGCAGCTTCTCTGGGGCCAACGTCCTGACTTTC.

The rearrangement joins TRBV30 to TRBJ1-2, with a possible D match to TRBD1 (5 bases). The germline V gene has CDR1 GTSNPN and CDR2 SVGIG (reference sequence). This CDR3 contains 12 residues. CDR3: CTRGASNYGYTF. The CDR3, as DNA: TGTACAAGGGGCGCGTCTAACTATGGCTACACCTTC.

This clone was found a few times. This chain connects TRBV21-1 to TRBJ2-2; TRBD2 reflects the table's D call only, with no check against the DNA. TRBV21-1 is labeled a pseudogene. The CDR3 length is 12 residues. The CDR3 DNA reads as TGTGCCACCCTAGTGGGTACCGGGGAGCTGTTTTTT. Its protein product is CATLVGTGELFF.

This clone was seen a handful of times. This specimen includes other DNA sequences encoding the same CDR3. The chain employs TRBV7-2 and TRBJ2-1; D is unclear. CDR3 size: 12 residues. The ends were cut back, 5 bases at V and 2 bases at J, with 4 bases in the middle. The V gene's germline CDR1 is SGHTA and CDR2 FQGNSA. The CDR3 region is CASSLTYNEQFF. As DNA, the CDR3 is TGTGCCAGCAGCCTTACCTACAATGAGCAGTTCTTC.

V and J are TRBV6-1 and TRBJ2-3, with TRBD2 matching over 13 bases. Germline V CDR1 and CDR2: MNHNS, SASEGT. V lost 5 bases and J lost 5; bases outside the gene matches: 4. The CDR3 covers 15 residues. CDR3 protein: CASSRLAGGVDTQYF. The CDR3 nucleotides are TGTGCCAGCAGTCGACTAGCGGGGGGTGTAGATACGCAGTATTTT.

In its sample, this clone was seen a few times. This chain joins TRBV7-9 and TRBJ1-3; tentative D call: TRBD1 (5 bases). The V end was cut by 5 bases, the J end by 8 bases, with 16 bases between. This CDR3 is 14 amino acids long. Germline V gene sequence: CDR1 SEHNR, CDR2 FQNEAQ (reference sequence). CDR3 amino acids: CASSPTAFGHTIYF. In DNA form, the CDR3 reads TGTGCCAGCAGCCCGACAGCGTTCGGGCACACCATATATTTT.

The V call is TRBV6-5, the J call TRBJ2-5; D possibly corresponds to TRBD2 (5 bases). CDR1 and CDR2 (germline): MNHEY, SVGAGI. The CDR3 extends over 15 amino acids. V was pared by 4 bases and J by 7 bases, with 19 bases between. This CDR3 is CASSFQAEARWTQYF. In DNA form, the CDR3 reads TGTGCCAGCAGTTTCCAGGCGGAGGCTCGGTGGACCCAGTACTTC.

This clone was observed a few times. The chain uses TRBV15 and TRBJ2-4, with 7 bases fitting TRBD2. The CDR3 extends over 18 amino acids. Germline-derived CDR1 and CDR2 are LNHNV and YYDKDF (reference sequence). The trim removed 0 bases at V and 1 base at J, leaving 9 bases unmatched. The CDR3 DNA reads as TGTGCCACCAGCAGAGATGGGGGAGGGAAGGCCGCCAAAAACATTCAGTACTTC. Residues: CATSRDGGGKAAKNIQYF.

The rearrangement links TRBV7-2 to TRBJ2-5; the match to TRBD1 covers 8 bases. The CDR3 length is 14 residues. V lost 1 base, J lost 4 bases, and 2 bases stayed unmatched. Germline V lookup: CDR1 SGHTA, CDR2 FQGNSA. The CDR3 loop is CASSLETGAETQYF. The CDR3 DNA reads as TGTGCCAGCAGCTTAGAGACAGGGGCAGAGACCCAGTACTTC.

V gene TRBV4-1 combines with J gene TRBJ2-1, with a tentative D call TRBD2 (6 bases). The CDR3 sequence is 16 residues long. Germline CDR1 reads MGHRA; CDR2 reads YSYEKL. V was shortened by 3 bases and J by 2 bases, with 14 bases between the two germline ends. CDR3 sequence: CASSHPYAGPYNEQFF. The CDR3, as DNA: TGCGCCAGCAGCCACCCTTACGCGGGACCCTACAATGAGCAGTTCTTC.

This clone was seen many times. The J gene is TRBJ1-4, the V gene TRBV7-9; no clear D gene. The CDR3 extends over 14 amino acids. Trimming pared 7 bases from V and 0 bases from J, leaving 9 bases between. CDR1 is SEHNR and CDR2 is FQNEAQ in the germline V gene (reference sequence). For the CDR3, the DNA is TGTGCCAGCACCACAGCAGCAACTAATGAAAAACTGTTTTTT. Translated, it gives CASTTAATNEKLFF. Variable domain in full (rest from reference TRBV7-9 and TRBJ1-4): DTGVSQNPRHKITKRGQNVTFRCDPISEHNRLYWYRQTLGQGPEFLTYFQNEAQLEKSRLLSDRFSAERPKGSFSTLEIQRTEQGDSAMYLCASTTAATNEKLFFGSGTQLSVL.

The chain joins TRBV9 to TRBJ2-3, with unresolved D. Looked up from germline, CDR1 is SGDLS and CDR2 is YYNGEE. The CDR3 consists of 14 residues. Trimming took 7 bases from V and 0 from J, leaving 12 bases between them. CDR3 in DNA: TGTGCCAGCTCGTGGGCATTGAGCACAGATACGCAGTATTTT. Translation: CASSWALSTDTQYF.

The CDR3 nucleotides read TGTGCCAGCAGCCCTGGACTAGCGCAGTACGAGCAGTACTTC. It specifies CASSPGLAQYEQYF. This chain joins TRBV11-2 and TRBJ2-7, with 9 bases that match TRBD2. The CDR3 loop spans 14 amino acids. The germline gives CDR1 SGHAT, CDR2 FQNNGV. With 5 bases clipped from V and 4 bases from J, the junction kept 6 bases outside the gene matches.

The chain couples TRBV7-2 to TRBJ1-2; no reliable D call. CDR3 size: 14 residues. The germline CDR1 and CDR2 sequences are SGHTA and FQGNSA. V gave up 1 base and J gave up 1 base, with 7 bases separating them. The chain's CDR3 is CASSLVGSNYGYTF. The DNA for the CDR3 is TGTGCCAGCAGCTTAGTCGGCAGTAACTATGGCTACACCTTC.

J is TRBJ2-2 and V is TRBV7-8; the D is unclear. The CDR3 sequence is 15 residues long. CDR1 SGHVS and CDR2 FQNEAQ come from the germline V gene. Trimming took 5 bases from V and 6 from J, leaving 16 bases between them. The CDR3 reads CASSENMAFPGELFF. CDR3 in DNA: TGTGCCAGCAGCGAAAACATGGCGTTTCCCGGGGAGCTGTTTTTT.

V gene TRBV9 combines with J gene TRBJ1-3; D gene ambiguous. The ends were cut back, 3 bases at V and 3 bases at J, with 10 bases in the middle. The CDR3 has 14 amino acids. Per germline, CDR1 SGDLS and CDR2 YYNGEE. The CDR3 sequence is CASSAGVHGNTIYF. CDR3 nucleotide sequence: TGTGCCAGCAGCGCCGGAGTCCATGGAAACACCATATATTTT.

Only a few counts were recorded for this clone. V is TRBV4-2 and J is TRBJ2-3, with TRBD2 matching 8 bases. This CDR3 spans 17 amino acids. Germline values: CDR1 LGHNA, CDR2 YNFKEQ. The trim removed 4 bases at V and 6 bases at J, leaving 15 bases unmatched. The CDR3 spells CASSRKASAGGPDTQYF. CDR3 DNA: TGTGCCAGCAGCCGCAAAGCCTCGGCGGGGGGCCCCGATACGCAGTATTTT.

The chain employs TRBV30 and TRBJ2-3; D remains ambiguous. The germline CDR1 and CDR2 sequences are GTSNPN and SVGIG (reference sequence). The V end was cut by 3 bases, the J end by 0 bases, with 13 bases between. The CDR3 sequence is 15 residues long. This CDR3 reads CAWRGWGISTDTQYF. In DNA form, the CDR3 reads TGTGCCTGGAGGGGTTGGGGTATCAGCACAGATACGCAGTATTTT.

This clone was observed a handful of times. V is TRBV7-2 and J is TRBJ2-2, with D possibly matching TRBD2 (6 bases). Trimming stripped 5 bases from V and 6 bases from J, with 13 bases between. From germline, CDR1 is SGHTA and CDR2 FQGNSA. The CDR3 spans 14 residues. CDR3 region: CASSPGTFSGELFF. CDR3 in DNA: TGTGCCAGCAGCCCCGGGACTTTCTCCGGGGAGCTGTTTTTT.

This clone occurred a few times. Written as DNA, the CDR3 is TGTGCCAGCACTCCGGGAGGACAGGGGCAAGAGACCCAGTACTTC. As protein: CASTPGGQGQETQYF. V is TRBV2 and J is TRBJ2-5; TRBD1 agrees at 9 bases. CDR3 length equals 15 residues. Germline values: CDR1 SNHLY, CDR2 FYNNEI. With 7 bases clipped from V and 2 bases from J, the junction kept 8 bases outside the gene matches.

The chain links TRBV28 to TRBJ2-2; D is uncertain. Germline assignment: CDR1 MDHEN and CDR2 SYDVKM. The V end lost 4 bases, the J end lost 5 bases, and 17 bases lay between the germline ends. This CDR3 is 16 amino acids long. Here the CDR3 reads CASSSSVGRQTGELFF. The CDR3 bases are TGTGCCAGCAGTTCGTCTGTGGGCAGGCAAACCGGGGAGCTGTTTTTT.

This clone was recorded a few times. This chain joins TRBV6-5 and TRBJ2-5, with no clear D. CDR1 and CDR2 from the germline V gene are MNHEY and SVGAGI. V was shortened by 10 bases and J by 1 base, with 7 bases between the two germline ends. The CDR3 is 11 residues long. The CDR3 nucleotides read TGTGCCACCGTAACCCAAGAGACCCAGTACTTC. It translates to CATVTQETQYF.

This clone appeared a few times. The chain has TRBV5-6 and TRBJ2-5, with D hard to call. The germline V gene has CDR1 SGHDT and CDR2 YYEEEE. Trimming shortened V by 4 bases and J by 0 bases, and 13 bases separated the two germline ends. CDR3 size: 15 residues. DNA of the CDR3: TGTGCCAGCAGCCCCAATTTCATATACCAAGAGACCCAGTACTTC. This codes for CASSPNFIYQETQYF. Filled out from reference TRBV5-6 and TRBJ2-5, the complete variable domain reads DAGVTQSPTHLIKTRGQQVTLRCSPKSGHDTVSWYQQALGQGPQFIFQYYEEEERQRGNFPDRFSGHQFPNYSSELNVNALLLGDSALYLCASSPNFIYQETQYFGPGTRLLVL.

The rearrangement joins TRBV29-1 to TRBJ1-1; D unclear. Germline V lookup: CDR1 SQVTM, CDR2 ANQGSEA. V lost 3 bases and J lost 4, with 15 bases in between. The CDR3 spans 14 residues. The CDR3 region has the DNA TGCAGCGTTGATAAGTCAGGACCTGGCACTGAAGCTTTCTTT. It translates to CSVDKSGPGTEAFF.

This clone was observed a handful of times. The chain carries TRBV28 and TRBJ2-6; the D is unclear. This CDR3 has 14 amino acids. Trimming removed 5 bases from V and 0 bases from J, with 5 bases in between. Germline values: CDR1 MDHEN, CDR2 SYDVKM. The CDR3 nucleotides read TGTGCCAGCAGTCCGGCCTCTGGGGCCAACGTCCTGACTTTC. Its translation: CASSPASGANVLTF.

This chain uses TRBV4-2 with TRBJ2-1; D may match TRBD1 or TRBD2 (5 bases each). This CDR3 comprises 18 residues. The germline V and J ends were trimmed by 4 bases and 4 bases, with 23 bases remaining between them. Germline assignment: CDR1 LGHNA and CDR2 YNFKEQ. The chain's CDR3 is CASSPLTESRDPYNEQFF. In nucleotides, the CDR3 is TGTGCCAGCAGCCCACTCACGGAGAGCCGGGACCCTTACAATGAGCAGTTCTTC.

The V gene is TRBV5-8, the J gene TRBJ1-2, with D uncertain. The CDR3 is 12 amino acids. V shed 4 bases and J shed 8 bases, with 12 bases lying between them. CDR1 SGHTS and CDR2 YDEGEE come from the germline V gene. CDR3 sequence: CASSVSRGGYTF. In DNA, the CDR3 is TGTGCCAGCAGCGTATCTAGAGGAGGCTACACCTTC.

The CDR3 loop reads CASSRLKDGHSPLHF. The CDR3 DNA sequence: TGTGCCAGCAGCCGGTTGAAAGACGGTCATTCACCCCTCCACTTT. The chain is built from TRBV6-5 and TRBJ1-6; D not resolved. The germline V and J ends were trimmed by 6 bases and 8 bases, with 17 bases remaining between them. The CDR3 sequence is 15 residues long. Germline values: CDR1 MNHEY, CDR2 SVGAGI.